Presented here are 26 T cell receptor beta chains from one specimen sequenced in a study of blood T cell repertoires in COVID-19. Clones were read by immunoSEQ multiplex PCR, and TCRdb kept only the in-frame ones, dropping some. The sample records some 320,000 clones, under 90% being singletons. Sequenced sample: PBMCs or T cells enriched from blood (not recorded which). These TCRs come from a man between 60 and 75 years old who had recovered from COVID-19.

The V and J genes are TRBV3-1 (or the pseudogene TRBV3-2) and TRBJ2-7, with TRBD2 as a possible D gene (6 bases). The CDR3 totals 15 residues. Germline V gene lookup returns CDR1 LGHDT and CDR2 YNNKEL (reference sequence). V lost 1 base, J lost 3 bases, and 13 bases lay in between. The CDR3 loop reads CASSQVGSGSYEQYF. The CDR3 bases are TGTGCCAGCAGCCAAGTGGGTAGCGGTAGCTACGAGCAGTACTTC.

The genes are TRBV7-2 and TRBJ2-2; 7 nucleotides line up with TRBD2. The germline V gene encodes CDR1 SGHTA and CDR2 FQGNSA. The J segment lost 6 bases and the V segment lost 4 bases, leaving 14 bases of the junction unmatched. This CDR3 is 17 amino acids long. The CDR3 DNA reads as TGTGCCAGCAGCTCCCCGGAGGAGCGGGGATTGGCCGGGGAGCTGTTTTTT. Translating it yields CASSSPEERGLAGELFF.

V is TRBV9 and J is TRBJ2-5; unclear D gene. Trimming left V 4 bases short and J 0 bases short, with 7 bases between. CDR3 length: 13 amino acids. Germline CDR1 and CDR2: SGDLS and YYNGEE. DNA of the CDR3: TGTGCCAGCAGCACCGGGTACCAAGAGACCCAGTACTTC. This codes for CASSTGYQETQYF.

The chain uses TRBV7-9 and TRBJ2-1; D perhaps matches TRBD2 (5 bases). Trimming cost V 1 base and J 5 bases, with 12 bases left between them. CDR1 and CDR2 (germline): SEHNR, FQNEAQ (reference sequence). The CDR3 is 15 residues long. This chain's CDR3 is CASSLEASPHNEQFF. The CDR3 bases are TGTGCCAGCAGCTTAGAGGCTAGCCCACACAATGAGCAGTTCTTC.

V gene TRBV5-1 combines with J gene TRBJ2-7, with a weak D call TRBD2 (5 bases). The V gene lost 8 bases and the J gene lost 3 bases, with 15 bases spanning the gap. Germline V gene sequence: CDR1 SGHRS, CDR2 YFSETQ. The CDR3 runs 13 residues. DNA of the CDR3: TGCGCCAGTAAAACCCCCGGGAACTACGAGCAGTACTTC. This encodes CASKTPGNYEQYF.

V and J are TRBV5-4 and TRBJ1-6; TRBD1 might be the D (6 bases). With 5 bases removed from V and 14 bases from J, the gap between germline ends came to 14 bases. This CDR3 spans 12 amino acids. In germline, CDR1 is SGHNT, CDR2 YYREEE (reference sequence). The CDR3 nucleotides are TGTGCCAGCAGTTCTCAGGGGCGGGCCCTCCACTTT. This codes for CASSSQGRALHF.

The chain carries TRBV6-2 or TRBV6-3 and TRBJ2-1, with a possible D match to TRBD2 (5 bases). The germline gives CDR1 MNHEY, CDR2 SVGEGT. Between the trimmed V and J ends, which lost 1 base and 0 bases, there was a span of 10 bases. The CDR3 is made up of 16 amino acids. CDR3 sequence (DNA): TGTGCCAGCAGTTACTTGAGTGGGAGCTCCTACAATGAGCAGTTCTTC. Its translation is CASSYLSGSSYNEQFF.

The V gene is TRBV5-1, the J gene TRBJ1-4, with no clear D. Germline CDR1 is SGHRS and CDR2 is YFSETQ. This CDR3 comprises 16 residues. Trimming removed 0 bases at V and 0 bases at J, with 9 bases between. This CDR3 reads CASSLGLVATNEKLFF. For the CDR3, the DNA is TGCGCCAGCAGCTTGGGCTTAGTTGCAACTAATGAAAAACTGTTTTTT.

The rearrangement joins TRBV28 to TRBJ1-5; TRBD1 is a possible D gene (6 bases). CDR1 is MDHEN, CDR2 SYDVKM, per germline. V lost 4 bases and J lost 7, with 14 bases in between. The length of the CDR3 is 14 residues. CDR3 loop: CASSWQQGKQPQHF. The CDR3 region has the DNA TGTGCCAGCAGTTGGCAACAGGGAAAGCAGCCCCAGCATTTT.

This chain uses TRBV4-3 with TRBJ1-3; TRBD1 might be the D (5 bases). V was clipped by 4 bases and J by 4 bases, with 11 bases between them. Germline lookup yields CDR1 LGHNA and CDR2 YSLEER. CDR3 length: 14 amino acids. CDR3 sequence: CASSPARGGNTIYF. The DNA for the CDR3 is TGCGCCAGCAGCCCGGCCCGGGGGGGAAACACCATATATTTT.

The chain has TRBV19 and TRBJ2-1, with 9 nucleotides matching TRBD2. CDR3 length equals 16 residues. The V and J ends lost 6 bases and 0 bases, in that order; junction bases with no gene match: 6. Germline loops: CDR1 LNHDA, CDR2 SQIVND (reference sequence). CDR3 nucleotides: TGTGCCAGTAGCTTTGTAGCGGGAGTCTCCTACAATGAGCAGTTCTTC. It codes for CASSFVAGVSYNEQFF.

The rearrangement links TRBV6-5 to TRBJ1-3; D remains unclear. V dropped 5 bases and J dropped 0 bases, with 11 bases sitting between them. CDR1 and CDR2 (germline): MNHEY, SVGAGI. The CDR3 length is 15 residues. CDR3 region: CASSSKVLSGNTIYF. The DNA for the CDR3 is TGTGCCAGCAGTAGTAAAGTACTCTCTGGAAACACCATATATTTT.

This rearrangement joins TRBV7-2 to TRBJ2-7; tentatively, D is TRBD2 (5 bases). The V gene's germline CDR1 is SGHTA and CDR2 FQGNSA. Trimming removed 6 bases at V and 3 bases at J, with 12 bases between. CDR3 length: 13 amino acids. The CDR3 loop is CASSRGSDYEQYF. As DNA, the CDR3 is TGTGCCAGCAGTCGGGGTTCTGACTACGAGCAGTACTTC.

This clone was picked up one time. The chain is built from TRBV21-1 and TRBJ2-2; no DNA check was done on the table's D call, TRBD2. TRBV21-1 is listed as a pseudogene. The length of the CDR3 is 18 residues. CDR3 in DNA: TGTGCCAGCAGCAAAGTGCTAGCGGGAAGTCACTTTTCCGGGGAGCTGTTTTTT. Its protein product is CASSKVLAGSHFSGELFF.

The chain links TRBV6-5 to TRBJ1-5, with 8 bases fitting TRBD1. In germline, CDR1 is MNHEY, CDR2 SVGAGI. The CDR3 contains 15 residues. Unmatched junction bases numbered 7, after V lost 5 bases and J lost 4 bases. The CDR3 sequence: CASSLGQVGNQPQHF. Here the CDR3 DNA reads TGTGCCAGCAGTCTGGGACAGGTAGGGAATCAGCCCCAGCATTTT.

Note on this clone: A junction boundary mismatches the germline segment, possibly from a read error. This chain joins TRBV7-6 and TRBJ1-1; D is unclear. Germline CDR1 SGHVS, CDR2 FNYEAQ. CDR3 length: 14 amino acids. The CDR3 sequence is CASSLAAGNTEAFF. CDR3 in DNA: TGTGCCAGCAGCCTAGCGGCAGGGAACACTGAAGCTTTCTTT.

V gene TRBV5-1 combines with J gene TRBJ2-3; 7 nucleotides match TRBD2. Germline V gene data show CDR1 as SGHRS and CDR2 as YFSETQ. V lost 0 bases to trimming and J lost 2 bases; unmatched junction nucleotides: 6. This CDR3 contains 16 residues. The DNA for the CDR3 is TGCGCCAGCAGCTTGGCCAGCGGGGCAATCACAGATACGCAGTATTTT. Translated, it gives CASSLASGAITDTQYF.

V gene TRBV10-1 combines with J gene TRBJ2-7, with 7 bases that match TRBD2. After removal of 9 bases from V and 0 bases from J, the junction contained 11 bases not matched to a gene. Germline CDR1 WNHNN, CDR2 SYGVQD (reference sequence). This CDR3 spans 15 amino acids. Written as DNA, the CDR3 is TGCGCCAGTACTCTAGCGGAGGTATACTCCTACGAGCAGTACTTC. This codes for CASTLAEVYSYEQYF.

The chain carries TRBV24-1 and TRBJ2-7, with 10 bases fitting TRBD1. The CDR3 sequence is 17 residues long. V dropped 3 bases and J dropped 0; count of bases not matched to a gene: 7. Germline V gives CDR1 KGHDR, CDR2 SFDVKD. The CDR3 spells CATSDGTGDSPSYEQYF. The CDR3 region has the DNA TGTGCCACCAGTGATGGGACAGGGGATAGCCCCTCCTACGAGCAGTACTTC.

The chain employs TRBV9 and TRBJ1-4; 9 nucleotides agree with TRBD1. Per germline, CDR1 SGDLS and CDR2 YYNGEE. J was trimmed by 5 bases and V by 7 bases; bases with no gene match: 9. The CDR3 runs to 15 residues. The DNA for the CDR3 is TGTGCCAGCGGGGGTTGGGGGACAGGGAATGAAAAACTGTTTTTT. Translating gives CASGGWGTGNEKLFF.

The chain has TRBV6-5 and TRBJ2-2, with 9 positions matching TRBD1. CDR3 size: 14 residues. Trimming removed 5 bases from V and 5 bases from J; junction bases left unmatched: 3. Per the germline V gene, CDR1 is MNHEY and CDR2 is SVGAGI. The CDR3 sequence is CASSRDRVTGELFF. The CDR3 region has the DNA TGTGCCAGCAGTAGGGACAGGGTGACCGGGGAGCTGTTTTTT.

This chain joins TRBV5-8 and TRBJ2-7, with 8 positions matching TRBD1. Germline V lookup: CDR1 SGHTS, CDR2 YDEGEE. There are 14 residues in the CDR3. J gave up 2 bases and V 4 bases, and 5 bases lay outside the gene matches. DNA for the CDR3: TGTGCCAGCAGCCCCCGGACAGGGACCTACGAGCAGTACTTC. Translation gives CASSPRTGTYEQYF.

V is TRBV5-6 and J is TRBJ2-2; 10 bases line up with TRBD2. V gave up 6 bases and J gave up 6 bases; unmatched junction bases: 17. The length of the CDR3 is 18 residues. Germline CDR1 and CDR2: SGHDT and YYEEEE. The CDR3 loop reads CASILGRISGREAGELFF. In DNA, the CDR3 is TGTGCCAGCATCCTTGGAAGGATAAGCGGGAGGGAGGCCGGGGAGCTGTTTTTT. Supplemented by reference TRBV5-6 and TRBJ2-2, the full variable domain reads DAGVTQSPTHLIKTRGQQVTLRCSPKSGHDTVSWYQQALGQGPQFIFQYYEEEERQRGNFPDRFSGHQFPNYSSELNVNALLLGDSALYLCASILGRISGREAGELFFGEGSRLTVL.

Here the CDR3 DNA reads TGTGCCAGTAGTATGGAAGTAGCGGGAGGGCCCTTGGCCAAAAACATTCAGTACTTC. It codes for CASSMEVAGGPLAKNIQYF. The gene calls are TRBV19 and TRBJ2-4, with TRBD2 matching 11 bases. The germline V gene has CDR1 LNHDA and CDR2 SQIVND (reference sequence). Trimming at V came to 3 bases and at J to 1 base, leaving 11 bases not matched to a gene. The CDR3 totals 19 residues.

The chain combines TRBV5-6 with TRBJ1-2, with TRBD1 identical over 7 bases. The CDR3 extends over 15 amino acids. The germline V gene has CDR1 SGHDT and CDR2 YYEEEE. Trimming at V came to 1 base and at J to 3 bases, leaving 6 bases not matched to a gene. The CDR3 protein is CASSLRAGGYYGYTF. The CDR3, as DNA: TGTGCCAGCAGCTTGAGGGCAGGGGGGTACTATGGCTACACCTTC.

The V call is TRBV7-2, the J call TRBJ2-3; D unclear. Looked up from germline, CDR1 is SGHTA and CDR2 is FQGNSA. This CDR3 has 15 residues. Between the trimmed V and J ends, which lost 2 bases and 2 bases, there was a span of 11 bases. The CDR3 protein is CASSLSAVPTDTQYF. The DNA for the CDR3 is TGTGCCAGCAGCTTAAGTGCAGTCCCCACAGATACGCAGTATTTT.